This record covers a single TCR beta chain. The record originates from a study of cytomegalovirus exposure and HLA in healthy donors. Researchers ran the PCR with 60 Vbeta and 13 Jbeta primers. Clones were sequenced by immunoSEQ multiplex PCR, and TCRdb holds only the in-frame ones, with some missing. The data show about 83,000 clones, 80% to 90% seen once. V dropped 1 base and J dropped 0 bases, with 19 bases sitting between them. The CDR3 extends over 18 amino acids. CDR1 is SGDLS and CDR2 is YYNGEE in the germline V gene. The chain has TRBV9 and TRBJ1-1; weak D call: TRBD1 (6 bases). The TCR was taken from a woman aged 30 to 39 in good health and CMV-seronegative. The sequenced sample consisted of PBMCs. The CDR3 loop reads CASSVSSGGEGVNTEAFF. The CDR3 DNA reads as TGTGCCAGCAGCGTATCAAGCGGGGGAGAGGGGGTGAACACTGAAGCTTTCTTT.